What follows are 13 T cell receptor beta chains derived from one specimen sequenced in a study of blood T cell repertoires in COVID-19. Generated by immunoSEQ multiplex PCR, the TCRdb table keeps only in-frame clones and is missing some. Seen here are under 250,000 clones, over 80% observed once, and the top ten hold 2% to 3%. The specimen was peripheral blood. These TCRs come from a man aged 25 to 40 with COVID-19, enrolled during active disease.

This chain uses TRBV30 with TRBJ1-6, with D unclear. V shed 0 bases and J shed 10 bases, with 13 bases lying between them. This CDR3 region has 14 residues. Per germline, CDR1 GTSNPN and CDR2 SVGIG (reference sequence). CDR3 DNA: TGTGCCTGGAGTGTACTAGGGAGCGGCTCACCCCTCCACTTT. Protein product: CAWSVLGSGSPLHF.

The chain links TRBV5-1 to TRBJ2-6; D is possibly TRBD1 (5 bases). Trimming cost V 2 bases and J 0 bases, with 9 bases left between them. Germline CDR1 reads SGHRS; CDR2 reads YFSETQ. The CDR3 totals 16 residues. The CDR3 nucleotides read TGCGCCAGCAGCTTACAGGCCTCCTCTGGGGCCAACGTCCTGACTTTC. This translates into CASSLQASSGANVLTF. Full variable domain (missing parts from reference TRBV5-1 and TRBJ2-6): KAGVTQTPRYLIKTRGQQVTLSCSPISGHRSVSWYQQTPGQGLQFLFEYFSETQRNKGNFPGRFSGRQFSNSRSEMNVSTLELGDSALYLCASSLQASSGANVLTFGAGSRLTVL.

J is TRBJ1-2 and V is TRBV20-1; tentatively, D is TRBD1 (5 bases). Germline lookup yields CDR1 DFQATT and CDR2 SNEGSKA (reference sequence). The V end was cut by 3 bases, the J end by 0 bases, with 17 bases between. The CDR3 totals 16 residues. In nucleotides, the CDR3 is TGCAGTGCTAGTAGGGTCTCAGGGTTCTCTAACTATGGCTACACCTTC. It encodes CSASRVSGFSNYGYTF.

The CDR3 is CASSFSLAGGPGELFF. CDR3 DNA: TGTGCCAGCAGTTTTTCTCTAGCGGGAGGGCCCGGGGAGCTGTTTTTT. This chain joins TRBV27 and TRBJ2-2, with TRBD2 identical over 12 bases. The V gene's germline CDR1 is MNHEY and CDR2 SMNVEV (reference sequence). The CDR3 totals 16 residues. With 3 bases clipped from V and 6 bases from J, the junction kept 5 bases outside the gene matches.

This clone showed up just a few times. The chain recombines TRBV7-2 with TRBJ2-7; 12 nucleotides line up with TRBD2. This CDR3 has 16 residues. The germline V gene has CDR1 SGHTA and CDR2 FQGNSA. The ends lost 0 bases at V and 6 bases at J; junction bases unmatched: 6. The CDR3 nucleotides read TGTGCCAGCAGCTTAGCCCTAGCGGGAGGGAAGGCCGAGCAGTACTTC. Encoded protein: CASSLALAGGKAEQYF.

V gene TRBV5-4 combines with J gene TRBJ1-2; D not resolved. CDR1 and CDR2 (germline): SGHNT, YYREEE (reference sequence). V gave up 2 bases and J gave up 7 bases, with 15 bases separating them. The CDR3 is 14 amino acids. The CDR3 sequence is CASSFYGPGAGYTF. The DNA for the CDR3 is TGTGCCAGCAGCTTTTACGGACCGGGAGCTGGCTACACCTTC.

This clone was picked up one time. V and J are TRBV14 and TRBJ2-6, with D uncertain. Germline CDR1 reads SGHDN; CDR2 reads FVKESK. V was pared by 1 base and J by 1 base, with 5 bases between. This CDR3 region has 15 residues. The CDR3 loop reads CASSQAGSGANVLTF. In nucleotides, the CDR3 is TGTGCCAGCAGCCAAGCGGGTTCTGGGGCCAACGTCCTGACTTTC. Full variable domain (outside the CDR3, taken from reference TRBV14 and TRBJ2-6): EAGVTQFPSHSVIEKGQTVTLRCDPISGHDNLYWYRRVMGKEIKFLLHFVKESKQDESGMPNNRFLAERTGGTYSTLKVQPAELEDSGVYFCASSQAGSGANVLTFGAGSRLTVL.

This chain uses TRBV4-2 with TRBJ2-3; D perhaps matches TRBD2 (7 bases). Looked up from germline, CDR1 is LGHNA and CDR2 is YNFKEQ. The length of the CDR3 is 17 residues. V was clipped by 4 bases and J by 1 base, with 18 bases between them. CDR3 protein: CASSRTGGRIRTDTQYF. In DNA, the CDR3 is TGTGCCAGCAGCCGAACGGGGGGCAGGATCCGCACAGATACGCAGTATTTT.

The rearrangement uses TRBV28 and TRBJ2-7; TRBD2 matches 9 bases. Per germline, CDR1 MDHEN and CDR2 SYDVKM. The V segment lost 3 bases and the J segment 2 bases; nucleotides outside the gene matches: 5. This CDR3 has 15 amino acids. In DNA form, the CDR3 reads TGTGCCAGCAGTTTCTCCGTAGCGGGAGCCTACGAGCAGTACTTC. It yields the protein CASSFSVAGAYEQYF.

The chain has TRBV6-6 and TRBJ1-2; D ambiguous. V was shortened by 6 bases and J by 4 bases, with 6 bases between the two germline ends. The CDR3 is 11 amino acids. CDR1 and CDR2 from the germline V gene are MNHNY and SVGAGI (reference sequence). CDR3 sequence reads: CASSSFYGYTF. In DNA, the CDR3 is TGTGCCAGCAGCTCTTTCTATGGCTACACCTTC.

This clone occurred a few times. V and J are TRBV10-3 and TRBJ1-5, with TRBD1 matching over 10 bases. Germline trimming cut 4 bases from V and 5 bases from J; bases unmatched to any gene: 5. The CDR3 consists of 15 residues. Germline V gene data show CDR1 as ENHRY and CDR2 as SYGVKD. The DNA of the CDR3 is TGTGCCATCAGTGCCCCGGGACAGGGGCATCAGCCCCAGCATTTT. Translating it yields CAISAPGQGHQPQHF.

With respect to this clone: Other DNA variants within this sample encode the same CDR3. This CDR3 is CAWSSGTGNTEAFF. CDR3 DNA: TGTGCCTGGAGTTCCGGGACAGGTAACACTGAAGCTTTCTTT. This chain links TRBV30 with TRBJ1-1; 8 bases are shared with TRBD1. The CDR3 runs 14 residues. V gave up 2 bases and J gave up 2 bases; unmatched junction bases: 4. Germline V CDR1 and CDR2: GTSNPN, SVGIG (reference sequence). Supplemented by reference TRBV30 and TRBJ1-1, the full variable domain reads SQTIHQWPATLVQPVGSPLSLECTVEGTSNPNLYWYRQAAGRGLQLLFYSVGIGQISSEVPQNLSASRPQDRQFILSSKKLLLSDSGFYLCAWSSGTGNTEAFFGQGTRLTVV.

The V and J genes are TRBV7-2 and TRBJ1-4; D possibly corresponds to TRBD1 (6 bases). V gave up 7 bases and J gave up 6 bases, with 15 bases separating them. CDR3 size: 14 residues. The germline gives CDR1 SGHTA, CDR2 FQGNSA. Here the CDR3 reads CASTRTAGDEKLFF. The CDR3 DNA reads TGTGCCAGCACCCGGACAGCAGGGGATGAAAAACTGTTTTTT.